These T cell receptor beta chains were read from a single sample in a study of spatial heterogeneity in lung cancer. Each CDR3 protein gets one entry after TCRdb re-called the 5' RACE reads with MiXCR. The repertoire holds tens of thousands of distinct CDR3 sequences, over 8.5% seen once, with 6% to 7.5% in the top ten. Material: PBMCs, obtained at surgery. These receptors were taken from a male donor with early-stage non-small cell lung cancer. Both conserved end residues are part of each CDR3. The order of the fields is V gene, J gene, CDR3 protein.

TRBV20-1	TRBJ2-5	CSAPSGLDGETQYF
TRBV24-1	TRBJ1-1	CATSGIGNTEAFF
TRBV28	TRBJ2-5	CASSPQGAEQETQYF
TRBV2	TRBJ2-5	CASSRGNPQYF
TRBV9	TRBJ2-2	CASSRTGETGELFF
TRBV29-1	TRBJ2-3	CSVEDPGDTQYF
TRBV24-1	TRBJ2-2	CATSDFDRADNHTGELFF
TRBV20-1	TRBJ1-5	CSARVTGAYSNQPQHF
TRBV6-2/TRBV6-3	TRBJ2-3	CASSPGLAGTDTQYF
TRBV7-9	TRBJ1-1	CASSLRNAVNTEAFF
TRBV6-2/TRBV6-3	TRBJ1-1	CASSYPQQVAFF
TRBV18	TRBJ2-7	CASSTTKYEQYF
TRBV9	TRBJ2-5	CASSVGTSWETQYF
TRBV3-1	TRBJ2-1	CASSQVRSGGLNNEQFF
TRBV5-5	TRBJ2-1	CASRKTGESYNEQFF
TRBV7-8	TRBJ1-1	CASSFSGGDTEAFF